Below are 21 T cell receptor beta chains sequenced from a single sample in a study of T cells in Graves' hyperthyroidism and ophthalmopathy. The source material, RNA transcripts, was used to amplify TCR beta CDR3 regions. First-round RT-PCR with HTBI primers amplified the TCR CDR3 region. TCRdb redid the calling of the multiplex PCR reads with MiXCR, one entry per CDR3 protein. The table has over 700,000 distinct CDR3 sequences, around a third seen once. The sample comprised blood. The receptors here all came from a woman aged 40 to 50 with Graves' hyperthyroidism.

J is TRBJ1-2 and V is TRBV19, with D hard to call. Trimming removed 3 bases from V and 2 bases from J, with 10 bases in between. The germline CDR1 and CDR2 sequences are LNHDA and SQIVND (reference sequence). The CDR3 is made up of 14 amino acids. CDR3 nucleotides: TGTGCCAGTAGTATTTCGGCGGAAAACTATGGCTACACCTTC. Its protein product is CASSISAENYGYTF.

This clonotype has at least ten counts. The chain has TRBV2 and TRBJ1-5, with 8 bases identical to TRBD1. Germline assignment: CDR1 SNHLY and CDR2 FYNNEI. V trimming: 6 bases; J trimming: 6 bases; junction bases outside the gene matches: 4. This CDR3 is built from 13 residues. The CDR3 DNA reads as TGTGCCAGCAGGGACAGGGCAGGTCAGCCCCAGCATTTT. Encoded protein: CASRDRAGQPQHF.

Many counts were recorded for this clonotype. The rearrangement links TRBV20-1 to TRBJ1-1, with D unclear. Germline V gene sequence: CDR1 DFQATT, CDR2 SNEGSKA (reference sequence). CDR3 length equals 13 residues. V was clipped by 2 bases and J by 3 bases, with 10 bases between them. The CDR3 bases are TGCAGTGCTAGATCCGCTCCAGACACTGAAGCTTTCTTT. Protein: CSARSAPDTEAFF.

The rearrangement uses TRBV6-6 and TRBJ1-1; D perhaps matches TRBD1 (5 bases). The CDR3 runs 15 residues. Trimming stripped 4 bases from V and 4 bases from J, with 16 bases between. Germline V lookup: CDR1 MNHNY, CDR2 SVGAGI (reference sequence). This CDR3 reads CASSLSGAGSTEAFF. The CDR3 coding sequence is TGTGCCAGCAGTTTAAGCGGGGCGGGGAGCACTGAAGCTTTCTTT.

Remarks on this clonotype: One end of the junction fails to match germline, which may point to a read error. The rearrangement joins TRBV6-5 to TRBJ1-4, with D possibly matching TRBD1 (5 bases). This CDR3 spans 16 amino acids. Germline CDR1 and CDR2: MNHEY and SVGAGI. The CDR3 loop is CASCYSWAQRGEKLFF. CDR3 bases: TGTGCCAGCTGTTACTCTTGGGCCCAGAGGGGTGAAAAACTGTTTTTT.

The V call is TRBV5-1, the J call TRBJ1-1; no definite D call. V was pared by 4 bases and J by 8 bases, with 15 bases between. Germline V lookup: CDR1 SGHRS, CDR2 YFSETQ. The CDR3 runs to 13 residues. The CDR3 reads CASSGRPGQEAFF. The CDR3 nucleotides read TGCGCCAGCAGCGGAAGACCCGGGCAGGAAGCTTTCTTT.

This chain uses TRBV4-3 with TRBJ1-1, with D possibly TRBD1 on 5 matching bases. V lost 4 bases and J lost 5, with 14 bases in between. This CDR3 has 14 amino acids. Per germline, CDR1 LGHNA and CDR2 YSLEER. The CDR3 bases are TGCGCCAGCAGCCCAGACCAGGGAGGGACTGAAGCTTTCTTT. It yields the protein CASSPDQGGTEAFF.

The rearrangement links TRBV7-2 to TRBJ2-7; D is unclear. The CDR3 length is 14 residues. V shed 2 bases and J shed 2 bases, with 10 bases lying between them. Germline V lookup: CDR1 SGHTA, CDR2 FQGNSA. As DNA, the CDR3 is TGTGCCAGCAGCTTACCCTGGGAACCCTACGAGCAGTACTTC. It specifies CASSLPWEPYEQYF. Based on the CDR3 plus reference TRBV7-2 and TRBJ2-7, the full variable domain is GAGVSQSPSNKVTEKGKDVELRCDPISGHTALYWYRQSLGQGLEFLIYFQGNSAPDKSGLPSDRFSAERTGGSVSTLTIQRTQQEDSAVYLCASSLPWEPYEQYFGPGTRLTVT.

The chain couples TRBV27 to TRBJ1-2; D possibly corresponds to TRBD1 (6 bases). In germline, CDR1 is MNHEY, CDR2 SMNVEV (reference sequence). The CDR3 consists of 13 residues. V lost 0 bases to trimming and J lost 7 bases, with 9 bases between them. DNA of the CDR3: TGTGCCAGCAGTTTATCAGGGGGTCCTGGCTACACCTTC. It specifies CASSLSGGPGYTF.

The chain carries TRBV12-5 and TRBJ2-5; D is uncertain. The CDR3 has 12 residues. The germline V and J ends were trimmed by 1 base and 3 bases, with 3 bases remaining between them. Germline values: CDR1 LGHNT, CDR2 FRNRAP. CDR3 in amino acids: CASGLEEETQYF. The DNA for the CDR3 is TGTGCTAGTGGTTTGGAGGAAGAGACCCAGTACTTC. The full variable domain, in which reference TRBV12-5 and TRBJ2-5 provide the parts outside the CDR3, is DARVTQTPRHKVTEMGQEVTMRCQPILGHNTVFWYRQTMMQGLELLAYFRNRAPLDDSGMPKDRFSAEMPDATLATLKIQPSEPRDSAVYFCASGLEEETQYFGPGTRLLVL.

J is TRBJ2-5 and V is TRBV2; 10 nucleotides agree with TRBD2. The junction had 3 bases not matched to a gene; V was cut back by 6 bases and J by 2 bases. The CDR3 is made up of 14 amino acids. Looked up from germline, CDR1 is SNHLY and CDR2 is FYNNEI. CDR3 amino acids: CASRETSGQETQYF. In DNA, the CDR3 is TGTGCCAGCAGAGAGACTAGCGGGCAAGAGACCCAGTACTTC.

The chain joins TRBV20-1 to TRBJ2-3; D not certain. Trimming left V 3 bases short and J 4 bases short, with 2 bases between. Looked up from germline, CDR1 is DFQATT and CDR2 is SNEGSKA (reference sequence). The CDR3 runs to 10 residues. This CDR3 is CSASSDTQYF. CDR3 nucleotides: TGCAGTGCTAGTTCAGATACGCAGTATTTT.

This clonotype has ten or more counts. V usage is TRBV2 and J usage is TRBJ1-4; D may be TRBD1 (5 bases). The CDR3 extends over 17 amino acids. Germline V CDR1 and CDR2: SNHLY, FYNNEI. V was shortened by 5 bases and J by 4 bases, with 20 bases between the two germline ends. CDR3 nucleotide sequence: TGTGCCAGCAGTTCTCCTAACATAGGGGAGGTTAATGAAAAACTGTTTTTT. It codes for CASSSPNIGEVNEKLFF.

On this clonotype: A read error may be the cause here, since a much bigger clone is one base away. V is TRBV29-1 and J is TRBJ1-4, with TRBD1 as a possible D gene (5 bases). Germline CDR1 is SQVTM and CDR2 is ANQGSEA. V was cut by 6 bases and J by 3 bases, with 14 bases left in between. CDR3 length equals 14 residues. CDR3 loop: CSVRIGASNEKLFF. The DNA for the CDR3 is TGCAGCGTAAGAATAGGGGCGTCTAATGAAAAACTGTTTTTT.

This clonotype was observed many times. The chain uses TRBV7-9 and TRBJ2-7; D may be TRBD1 (5 bases). CDR1 SEHNR and CDR2 FQNEAQ come from the germline V gene (reference sequence). The CDR3 length is 13 residues. V was shortened by 5 bases and J by 6 bases, with 14 bases between the two germline ends. The CDR3 nucleotides are TGTGCCAGCAGCCTAGGGGCAGGATCCGAGCAGTACTTC. This translates into CASSLGAGSEQYF.

This clonotype has at least ten counts. CDR3 sequence: CSGVGGQGTEAFF. CDR3 DNA: TGCAGCGGCGTCGGGGGCCAGGGCACTGAAGCTTTCTTT. The genes are TRBV29-1 and TRBJ1-1, with a tentative D call TRBD1 (6 bases). Germline CDR1 is SQVTM and CDR2 is ANQGSEA. V was trimmed by 7 bases and J by 4 bases, leaving 16 bases between them. CDR3 length: 13 residues.

This clonotype was counted ten times or more. V usage is TRBV12-3 or TRBV12-4 and J usage is TRBJ2-7; no clear D. Trimming shortened V by 6 bases and J by 0 bases, and 9 bases separated the two germline ends. The CDR3 runs 13 residues. The CDR3 DNA is TGTGCCAGCAGACACCAGAGCTCCTACGAGCAGTACTTC. It encodes CASRHQSSYEQYF.

The rearrangement uses TRBV11-2 and TRBJ1-1, with D unclear. This CDR3 has 17 amino acids. Germline V lookup: CDR1 SGHAT, CDR2 FQNNGV. Deletions cut 5 bases from V and 0 bases from J, with 19 bases between. DNA of the CDR3: TGTGCCAGCAGCCCGAATGGAAGGACTGGATTGAACACTGAAGCTTTCTTT. Its translation: CASSPNGRTGLNTEAFF.

J is TRBJ2-5 and V is TRBV29-1; possible D gene TRBD2, 6 bases. The J call is doubtful: the DNA matches TRBJ2-1 better. The CDR3 consists of 15 residues. Germline lookup yields CDR1 SQVTM and CDR2 ANQGSEA. CDR3 bases: TGCAGCGACGCCGGGACGGGGGACTCCTACAATGAGCAGTTCTTC. The encoded protein is CSDAGTGDSYNEQFF.

This clonotype was found many times. The chain employs TRBV11-2 and TRBJ1-2; 7 nucleotides align to TRBD1. V shed 3 bases, J shed 0 bases, and the junction held 10 bases outside the gene matches. There are 17 residues in the CDR3. CDR1 is SGHAT, CDR2 FQNNGV, per germline. The CDR3 region has the DNA TGTGCCAGCAGCTTGAGGAGACAGGGTTTAGCTAACTATGGCTACACCTTC. This codes for CASSLRRQGLANYGYTF.

The chain is built from TRBV29-1 and TRBJ2-5, with D possibly TRBD2 on 6 matching bases. Germline CDR1 SQVTM, CDR2 ANQGSEA. With 3 bases removed from V and 7 bases from J, the gap between germline ends came to 12 bases. This CDR3 is built from 12 residues. The CDR3 sequence: CSVDRAGGTQYF. The CDR3 nucleotides read TGCAGCGTTGACAGGGCCGGGGGGACCCAGTACTTC. Filled out from reference TRBV29-1 and TRBJ2-5, the complete variable domain reads SAVISQKPSRDICQRGTSLTIQCQVDSQVTMMFWYRQQPGQSLTLIATANQGSEATYESGFVIDKFPISRPNLTFSTLTVSNMSPEDSSIYLCSVDRAGGTQYFGPGTRLLVL.